Below, one T cell receptor (beta chain) is given with its context. The sample holds a few counts of this clonotype. It has no known antigen specificity. One base away there is no much larger clone; base qualities are not given. This specimen comes from a study of identical twins (dated by TCRdb to the mid-2010s). Study-level background: To test whether fetal clonotypes persist, the study used deep sequencing on TCR alpha and beta repertoires from monozygotic twins, unrelated adults of various ages, and cord blood. To rule out contamination, the twin experiments were replicated at different times with different library preparation protocols.

What the study reported, not specific to this receptor: Abundant cord blood beta clonotypes had fewer insertions, young adult naive repertoires showed a similar but weaker trend, and memory repertoires showed no such trend. In monozygotic twins, out-of-frame TCR alpha sharing was systematically underestimated by recombination models, although the models agreed with sharing between unrelated individuals. Excess twin sharing in beta out-of-frame sequences was weaker because fewer shared sequences lowered the signal-to-noise ratio. Because the same donors could not be followed over many years, conclusions were based on cross-sectional statistical analysis. Zero-insertion analyses could be partly confounded by invariant T cells such as MAIT and iNKT, although diverse VJ usage argued against such confounding for most clonotypes. Compared with coincidental sharing between unrelated individuals, out-of-frame TCR alpha sequences shared between twins had an excess of sequences with low generation probability.

Library method: 5' RACE. The sample was run on an Illumina HiSeq 2000. Template switching added a universal primer binding site, and the final cDNA carried a unique molecular identifier that allowed TCR cDNA molecules to be counted accurately. First-strand cDNA for TCR alpha and beta chains was synthesized from specific primers in the conserved constant-segment region. To control for contamination, every cDNA library was double barcoded, receiving both a SMART-Mk sample barcode and Illumina barcodes. TruSeq adapter sequences along with Illumina sample barcodes were introduced in two successive PCR steps. TCR alpha and beta cDNA libraries were sequenced on the Illumina HiSeq platform with custom primers. As for the original processing: MiGEC processed the raw reads to extract unique molecular identifiers, while MiXCR was used to determine the CDR3 positions. Recombination models were inferred per individual with the repgenHMM and IGoR tools using an EM algorithm. Shared clonotypes were analyzed with the tcR package in R, and sharing was normalized by the product of cloneset sizes. Out-of-frame nonproductive sequences were analyzed to study raw recombination free of thymic and clonal selection effects. TCRdb trimmed the raw reads at Q25, called clones with MiXCR and kept productive beta chains. Each CDR3 protein appears once, grouped with its most common genes and DNA. These V and J calls derive from TCRdb rather than the authors' analysis. The sample table contains some 260,000 distinct CDR3 sequences; only one count was recorded for around 15% of them. The ten largest clonotypes hold around 9.5% of the sample.

CDR1 and CDR2 were assigned from the germline V gene as MNHEY and SVGEGT. V is shortened by 8 bases, J by 0 bases, and the region joining them spans 26 bases. The CDR3, cysteine through phenylalanine, is 20 amino acids long. Of the read, only the CDR3 DNA is kept; its 60 bases are in frame from base 1. All donors were healthy Caucasians. Miltenyi CD45RO+ enrichment and human naive T-cell isolation kits were used to isolate memory (CD45RO+) and naive T cells from PBMC. The receptor was isolated from a woman aged 18-29 years in good health. The chain joins TRBV6-2 or TRBV6-3 to TRBJ2-6, with TRBD1 tentatively as D gene (5 bases match). The sample taken for sequencing was memory (CD45RO+) T cells sorted from blood. The intended sense of this specimen's cell subset or site label: CD45RO+ enriched T cells. The nucleotide sequence reads as follows: TGTGCCAGCGAATCTCGGTTCAGGGCGATAAACCCCTCTGGGGCCAACGTCCTGACTTTC. Its translation is CASESRFRAINPSGANVLTF.